One and the same sample provided the 2 T cell receptor beta chains below, sequenced in a study of technical replicates of blood from a handful of donors. Sequencing was performed with immunoSEQ multiplex PCR; in TCRdb, only in-frame clones are kept and a portion is missing. This sample has 75,000 to 100,000 clones, with approximately 94% found just once. Sequencing was carried out using T cells isolated from PBMCs. The source of these receptors is a human donor in good health.

This chain connects TRBV6-1 to TRBJ1-1; D is uncertain. The CDR3 length is 13 residues. The ends were cut back, 5 bases at V and 0 bases at J, with 7 bases in the middle. Germline values: CDR1 MNHNS, CDR2 SASEGT. This CDR3 reads CASSTVMNTEAFF. DNA for the CDR3: TGTGCCAGCAGTACAGTCATGAACACTGAAGCTTTCTTT.

The chain has TRBV7-6 and TRBJ2-1, with 9 bases fitting TRBD1. Looked up from germline, CDR1 is SGHVS and CDR2 is FNYEAQ. V was pared by 5 bases and J by 8 bases, with 7 bases of the junction left unmatched. The CDR3 totals 14 residues. The CDR3 coding sequence is TGTGCCAGCAGCCGCGGGACAGGGACCGATGAGCAGTTCTTC. Its translation is CASSRGTGTDEQFF.